The rows below give T cell receptor beta chains drawn from one sample of a study of cytomegalovirus exposure and HLA in healthy donors. The data were produced by immunoSEQ multiplex PCR, yet TCRdb's version contains in-frame clones alone and is incomplete. The sample has more than 95,000 clones, about four fifths seen once. Sequenced input: PBMCs. The receptors come from a man between 40 and 49 years old in good health and CMV-seronegative. CDR3s include the opening cysteine and the closing phenylalanine or tryptophan. The D gene is left open where the match is weak. Some rows mark clone size as missing; the rest say once, few, many or name a class of expanded clone.

>TRBJ2-7|TRBV7-9|.|.
CASSLVGLLTYEQYF
TGTGCCAGCAGCTTAGTCGGTTTACTCACCTACGAGCAGTACTTC
>TRBJ2-7|TRBV7-2|.|TRBD1
CASSSPRQGRYEQYF
TGTGCCAGCAGCTCGCCTCGACAGGGCAGGTACGAGCAGTACTTC
>TRBJ1-1|TRBV6-5|.|.
CASSFDRNTEAFF
TGTGCCAGCAGTTTCGACAGGAACACTGAAGCTTTCTTT
>TRBJ2-3|TRBV2|.|TRBD2
CASSFEREGPGTDTQYF
TGTGCCAGCAGTTTTGAGCGGGAGGGCCCGGGCACAGATACGCAGTATTTT
>TRBJ1-2|TRBV19|.|TRBD1
CASSMAGGRSGGYTF
TGTGCCAGTAGTATGGCAGGGGGCCGCTCGGGTGGCTACACCTTC
>TRBJ2-1|TRBV7-2|once|TRBD2
CASSLWGLALNEQFF
TGTGCCAGCAGCTTATGGGGACTAGCGCTCAATGAGCAGTTCTTC
>TRBJ1-2|TRBV19|.|.
CASGQGTYGYTF
TGTGCCAGTGGGCAGGGGACGTATGGCTACACCTTC
>TRBJ1-5|TRBV5-6|.|.
CASSTAGGRDQPQHF
TGTGCCAGCAGCACGGCGGGGGGCCGCGATCAGCCCCAGCATTTT
>TRBJ2-7|TRBV7-9|once|TRBD1
CASSQTSGTGVYEQYF
TGTGCCAGCAGCCAGACCTCCGGGACAGGGGTATACGAGCAGTACTTC
>TRBJ2-7|TRBV19|.|TRBD1
CATGQGLYEQYF
TGTGCCACGGGACAGGGTTTATACGAGCAGTACTTC
>TRBJ1-2|TRBV4-1|.|.
CASSPTGGYGYTF
TGCGCCAGCAGCCCAACGGGAGGGTATGGCTACACCTTC
>TRBJ2-7|TRBV19|.|TRBD2
CASSIAGGPYEQYF
TGTGCCAGTAGTATAGCGGGGGGGCCTTACGAGCAGTACTTC
>TRBJ2-2|TRBV5-1|.|.
CASNNPRGAGELFF
TGCGCCAGCAACAACCCTCGCGGTGCCGGGGAGCTGTTTTTT
>TRBJ2-7|TRBV9|.|.
CASSVGGLPSYEQYF
TGTGCCAGCAGCGTAGGAGGTCTCCCATCCTACGAGCAGTACTTC
>TRBJ2-5|TRBV2|.|.
CASSPKTVQETQYF
TGTGCCAGCAGCCCCAAGACAGTTCAAGAGACCCAGTACTTC
>TRBJ2-7|TRBV6-5|.|.
CASSYSRDLSYEQYF
TGTGCCAGCAGTTACTCTCGGGATCTCTCCTACGAGCAGTACTTC
>TRBJ1-4|TRBV6-1|.|TRBD1
CASSEAQGAGSEKLFF
TGTGCCAGCAGTGAAGCGCAGGGGGCGGGTAGTGAAAAACTGTTTTTT
>TRBJ1-2|TRBV18|.|TRBD1
CASSGQGTPIYNTF
TGTGCCAGCTCCGGACAGGGGACCCCCATCTATAACACCTTC
>TRBJ2-6|TRBV6-1|.|.
CASSVFTDSGANVLTF
TGTGCCAGCAGTGTATTTACAGACTCTGGGGCCAACGTCCTGACTTTC
>TRBJ1-6|TRBV4-2|.|.
CASGTGGTGTTYNSPLHF
TGTGCCAGCGGTACGGGAGGGACGGGGACAACCTATAATTCACCCCTCCACTTT
>TRBJ1-2|TRBV28|.|.
CASSQGFYGYTF
TGTGCCAGCAGCCAGGGTTTCTATGGCTACACCTTC
>TRBJ2-7|TRBV7-9|.|TRBD1
CASSLMGQGAEQYF
TGTGCCAGCAGCTTAATGGGACAGGGGGCCGAGCAGTACTTC
>TRBJ1-6|TRBV6-5|.|.
CASSYSLRANSPLHF
TGTGCCAGCAGTTACAGTCTACGTGCCAATTCACCCCTCCACTTT
>TRBJ1-2|TRBV4-3|.|.
CASSQDLNGDYGYTF
TGCGCCAGCAGCCAAGATCTAAACGGAGACTATGGCTACACCTTC
>TRBJ1-4|TRBV6-4|.|.
CAIEEGANEKLFF
TGTGCCATCGAGGAGGGAGCTAATGAAAAACTGTTTTTT
>TRBJ1-6|TRBV11-2|.|.
CASSFRVQGMSPLHF
TGTGCCAGCAGCTTTAGAGTCCAGGGCATGTCACCCCTCCACTTT
>TRBJ2-1|TRBV5-1|.|.
CASSLGGSSYNEQFF
TGCGCCAGCAGCTTGGGTGGTAGCTCCTACAATGAGCAGTTCTTC
>TRBJ2-7|TRBV7-2|few|TRBD2
CASSLSTFTSGYSYEQYF
TGTGCCAGCAGCCTCTCCACTTTCACTAGCGGGTACTCCTACGAGCAGTACTTC
>TRBJ2-5|TRBV7-2|.|TRBD1
CAVSLSRGWETQYF
TGTGCAGTGTCCCTGAGCAGGGGGTGGGAGACCCAGTACTTC